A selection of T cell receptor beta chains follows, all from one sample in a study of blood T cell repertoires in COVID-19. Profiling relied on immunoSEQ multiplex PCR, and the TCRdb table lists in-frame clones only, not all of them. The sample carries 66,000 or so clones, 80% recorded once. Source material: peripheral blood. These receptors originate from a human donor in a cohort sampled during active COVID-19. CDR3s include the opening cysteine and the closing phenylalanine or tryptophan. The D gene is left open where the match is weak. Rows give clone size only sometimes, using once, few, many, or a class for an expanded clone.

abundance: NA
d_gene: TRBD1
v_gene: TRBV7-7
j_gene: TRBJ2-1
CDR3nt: TGTGCTAGCAGCGCAGGGGGTTTGGACAGCCCTAATGAGCAGTTCTTC
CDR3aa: CASSAGGLDSPNEQFF

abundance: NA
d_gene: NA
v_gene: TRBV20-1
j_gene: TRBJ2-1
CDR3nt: TGCAGTGCCGGGGGTCATGAGCAGTTCTTC
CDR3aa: CSAGGHEQFF

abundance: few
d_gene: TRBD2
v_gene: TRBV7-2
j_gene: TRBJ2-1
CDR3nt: TGTGCCAGCGGACTAGCTAAGGGTCATGAGCAGTTCTTC
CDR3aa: CASGLAKGHEQFF

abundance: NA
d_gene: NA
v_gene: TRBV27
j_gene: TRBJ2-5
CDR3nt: TGTGCCAGCAGTTGGCAACAGACCCAGTACTTC
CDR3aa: CASSWQQTQYF

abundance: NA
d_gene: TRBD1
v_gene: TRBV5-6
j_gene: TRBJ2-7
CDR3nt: TGTGCCAGCAGCGGACAGGGTTGGGGAAACTACGAGCAGTACTTC
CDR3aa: CASSGQGWGNYEQYF

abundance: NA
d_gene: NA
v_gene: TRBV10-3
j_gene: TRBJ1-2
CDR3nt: TGTGCCATCAGTCCAGGGATTAACTATGGCTACACCTTC
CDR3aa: CAISPGINYGYTF

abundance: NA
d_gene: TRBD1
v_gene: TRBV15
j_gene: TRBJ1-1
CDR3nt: TGTGCCACCAGCAGACCCGGGACAGGGGGTCTGAACACTGAAGCTTTCTTT
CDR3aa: CATSRPGTGGLNTEAFF

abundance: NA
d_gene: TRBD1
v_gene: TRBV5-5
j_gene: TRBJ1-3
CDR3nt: TGTGCCAGCAGCTTAACCGGGACAGGGGTCGGAAACACCATATATTTT
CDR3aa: CASSLTGTGVGNTIYF

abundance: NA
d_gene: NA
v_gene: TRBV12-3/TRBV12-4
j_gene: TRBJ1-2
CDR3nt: TGTGCCAGCAGTCTGACAGTGGGCTACACCTTC
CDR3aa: CASSLTVGYTF

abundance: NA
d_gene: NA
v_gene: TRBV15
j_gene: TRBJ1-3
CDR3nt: TGTGCCACCAGCAGAGATTACAGGGCGGGTGGAAACACCATATATTTT
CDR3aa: CATSRDYRAGGNTIYF

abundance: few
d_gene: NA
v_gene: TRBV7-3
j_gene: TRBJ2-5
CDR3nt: TGTGCCAGCAGCCTCGGGGTAGCAGAGACCCAGTACTTC
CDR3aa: CASSLGVAETQYF

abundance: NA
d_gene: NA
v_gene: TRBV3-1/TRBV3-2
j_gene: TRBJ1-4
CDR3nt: TGTGCCAGCAGCCCGCCACAGGGATTAGGTGAAAAACTGTTTTTT
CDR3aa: CASSPPQGLGEKLFF

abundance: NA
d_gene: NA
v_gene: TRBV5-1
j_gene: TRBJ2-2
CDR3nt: TGCGCCAGCAGCTTGGGACGGACAGCGTCACTCAGTGGGCTGTTTTTT
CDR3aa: CASSLGRTASLSGLFF

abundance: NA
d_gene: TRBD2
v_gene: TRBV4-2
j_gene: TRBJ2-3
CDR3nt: TGTGCCAGCAGCCAAGAACTAGCGGGAGGGGGGGATACGCAGTATTTT
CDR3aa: CASSQELAGGGDTQYF

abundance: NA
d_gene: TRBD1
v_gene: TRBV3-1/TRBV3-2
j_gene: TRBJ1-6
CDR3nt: TGTGCCAGCAGCCAGGGACAGGGTTATTCACCCCTCCACTTT
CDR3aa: CASSQGQGYSPLHF

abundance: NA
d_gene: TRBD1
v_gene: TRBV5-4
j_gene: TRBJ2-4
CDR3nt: TGTGCCAGCAGCATAGGGGGCAAATTAGCCAAAAACATTCAGTACTTC
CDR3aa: CASSIGGKLAKNIQYF

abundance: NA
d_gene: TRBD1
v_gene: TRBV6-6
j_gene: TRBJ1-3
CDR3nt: TGTGCCAGCAGTTACCGTATGACAGGGGCTGGAAACACCATATATTTT
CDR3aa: CASSYRMTGAGNTIYF

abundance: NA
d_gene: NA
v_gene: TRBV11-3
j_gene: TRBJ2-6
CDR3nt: TGTGCCAGCAGCCAGGGTGGCGGGGCCAACGTCCTGACTTTC
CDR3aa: CASSQGGGANVLTF

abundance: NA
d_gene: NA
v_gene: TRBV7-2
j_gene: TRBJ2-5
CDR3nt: TGTGCCAGCAGCTTATCTCGGCCCGAGGGGACCCAGTACTTC
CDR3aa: CASSLSRPEGTQYF

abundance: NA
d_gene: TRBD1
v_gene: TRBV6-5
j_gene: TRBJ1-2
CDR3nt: TGTGCCAGCAGTAGACAGGGTGGGGATAACTATGGCTACACCTTC
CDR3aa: CASSRQGGDNYGYTF

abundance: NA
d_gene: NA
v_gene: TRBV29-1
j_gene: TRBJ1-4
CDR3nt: TGCAGGACCGTTATTGGACACCACGGGGAAAAACTGTTTTTT
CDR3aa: CRTVIGHHGEKLFF

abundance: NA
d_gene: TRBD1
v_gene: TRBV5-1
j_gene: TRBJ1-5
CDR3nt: TGCGCCAGCAGCCAGGGGGCAGGGAGCAATCAGCCCCAGCATTTT
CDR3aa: CASSQGAGSNQPQHF

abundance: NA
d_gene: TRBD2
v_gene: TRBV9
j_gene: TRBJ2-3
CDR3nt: TGTGCCAGCAATTCGGGGGGAGTTAGAACAGATACGCAGTATTTT
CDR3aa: CASNSGGVRTDTQYF

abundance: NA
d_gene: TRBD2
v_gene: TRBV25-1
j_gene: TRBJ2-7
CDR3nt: TGTGCCAGCAGTGTCCGGGGGGGGGCGGGCGAGCAGTACTTC
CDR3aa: CASSVRGGAGEQYF